These 18 T cell receptor beta chains were sequenced from one sample in a study of cytomegalovirus exposure and HLA in healthy donors listed by TCRdb under 2017. Library creation used the immunoSEQ multiplex PCR assay. For the multiplex PCR, a mixture combining 60 forward primers for TCR Vbeta segments and 13 reverse primers for TCR Jbeta segments was used. TCRdb holds this immuneACCESS table with in-frame rearrangements only. Some clones are missing; in checked studies, unresolved V genes explain under half, and the rest has no known cause. This sample comprises roughly 100,000 clones, about 76% of them detected only once. The top ten clones comprise around 5.8% of the sample. The sample taken for sequencing was PBMCs. The receptor set was obtained from a woman in her fifties or sixties in good health and CMV-seropositive.

The chain carries TRBV10-2 and TRBJ2-1; 8 bases agree with TRBD1. Looked up from germline, CDR1 is WSHSY and CDR2 is SAAADI. The ends lost 2 bases at V and 10 bases at J; junction bases unmatched: 10. The CDR3 totals 15 residues. The CDR3 is CASSETSMTGDEQFF. The CDR3 DNA is TGCGCCAGCAGTGAGACTAGCATGACAGGGGACGAGCAGTTCTTC.

The chain recombines TRBV28 with TRBJ1-2, with D possibly being TRBD1 (6 bases). V was pared by 2 bases and J by 4 bases, with 17 bases between. Germline loops: CDR1 MDHEN, CDR2 SYDVKM. The CDR3 spans 16 residues. CDR3 amino acids: CASSLDNREPLYGYTF. For the CDR3, the DNA is TGTGCCAGCAGTTTAGACAACAGGGAGCCCCTCTATGGCTACACCTTC.

The chain has TRBV7-2 and TRBJ1-6, with 8 bases identical to TRBD1. Germline loops: CDR1 SGHTA, CDR2 FQGNSA. The CDR3 length is 17 residues. The V segment lost 5 bases and the J segment 9 bases; nucleotides outside the gene matches: 15. The CDR3, as DNA: TGTGCCAGCAGCCCTTTTTATCGACGGACAGGGAGTTCACCCCTCCACTTT. It translates to CASSPFYRRTGSSPLHF.

In its sample, this clone was seen a few times. The CDR3 sequence is CASSQGVAGGAPVTQYF. The CDR3 DNA sequence: TGCGCCAGCAGCCAAGGGGTGGCGGGGGGAGCCCCAGTTACGCAGTATTTT. The chain uses TRBV4-1 and TRBJ2-3, with TRBD2 matching 8 bases. The germline V gene has CDR1 MGHRA and CDR2 YSYEKL. V was clipped by 1 base and J by 8 bases; unmatched bases: 14. This CDR3 spans 17 amino acids.

The chain couples TRBV19 to TRBJ2-5; the D gene is possibly TRBD1 (6 bases). V was clipped by 3 bases and J by 5 bases, with 13 bases between them. Germline assignment: CDR1 LNHDA and CDR2 SQIVND (reference sequence). This CDR3 contains 14 residues. The CDR3 DNA follows: TGTGCCAGTAGTATCTGGGGGCCGGGGGAGACCCAGTACTTC. Translation: CASSIWGPGETQYF. Filled out from reference TRBV19 and TRBJ2-5, the complete variable domain reads DGGITQSPKYLFRKEGQNVTLSCEQNLNHDAMYWYRQDPGQGLRLIYYSQIVNDFQKGDIAEGYSVSREKKESFPLTVTSAQKNPTAFYLCASSIWGPGETQYFGPGTRLLVL.

The genes are TRBV6-1 and TRBJ2-3; no firm D call. This CDR3 spans 14 amino acids. The germline gives CDR1 MNHNS, CDR2 SASEGT. Trimming pared 3 bases from V and 0 bases from J, leaving 7 bases between. The CDR3 sequence: CASSEYLSTDTQYF. The DNA of the CDR3 is TGTGCCAGCAGTGAGTACCTAAGCACAGATACGCAGTATTTT.

The chain carries TRBV7-2 and TRBJ1-3, with TRBD1 as a possible D gene (6 bases). The CDR3 runs to 17 residues. With 1 base removed from V and 4 bases from J, the gap between germline ends came to 17 bases. Germline-derived CDR1 and CDR2 are SGHTA and FQGNSA. CDR3 sequence reads: CASSLVAGEGPGNTIYF. The CDR3, as DNA: TGTGCCAGCAGCTTAGTAGCAGGGGAAGGTCCAGGAAACACCATATATTTT.

The chain employs TRBV6-5 and TRBJ2-2; perhaps TRBD2 as D (7 bases). Trimming took off 4 bases at V and 9 bases at J, with 18 bases between the two ends. This CDR3 spans 15 amino acids. Germline values: CDR1 MNHEY, CDR2 SVGAGI. The CDR3 spells CASSSRGAISWELFF. Here the CDR3 DNA reads TGTGCCAGCAGTTCCCGGGGGGCTATTTCGTGGGAGCTGTTTTTT.

This clone occurred a few times. The V call is TRBV4-1, the J call TRBJ2-3; 7 bases agree with TRBD2. The CDR3 sequence is 17 residues long. Trimming removed 5 bases from V and 2 bases from J; junction bases left unmatched: 13. Germline V gives CDR1 MGHRA, CDR2 YSYEKL. The CDR3 reads CASSDGGAGIDTDTQYF. DNA of the CDR3: TGCGCCAGCAGCGACGGGGGAGCGGGGATAGACACAGATACGCAGTATTTT.

This clone was observed a single time. As DNA, the CDR3 is TGTGCCAGCAGCTTAGCGGGGACAGTAGGGGGGTCACCCCTCCACTTT. It specifies CASSLAGTVGGSPLHF. The rearrangement joins TRBV11-2 to TRBJ1-6; TRBD1 agrees at 7 bases. The CDR3 has 16 residues. CDR1 is SGHAT and CDR2 is FQNNGV in the germline V gene. With 1 base clipped from V and 10 bases from J, the junction kept 10 bases outside the gene matches.

This clone came up once. This chain uses TRBV28 with TRBJ2-2; 9 positions match TRBD1. The CDR3 length is 14 residues. The germline gives CDR1 MDHEN, CDR2 SYDVKM. The trim removed 5 bases at V and 8 bases at J, leaving 6 bases unmatched. CDR3 sequence (DNA): TGTGCCAGCAGTCGGGACAGGGTGGTGGGGGAGCTGTTTTTT. It yields the protein CASSRDRVVGELFF.

The chain is built from TRBV7-2 and TRBJ1-3; D is perhaps TRBD1 (6 bases). The ends were cut back, 3 bases at V and 0 bases at J, with 9 bases in the middle. Germline CDR1 reads SGHTA; CDR2 reads FQGNSA. This CDR3 has 15 residues. The CDR3 loop reads CASSFDRRSGNTIYF. In DNA form, the CDR3 reads TGTGCCAGCAGCTTTGACAGGCGCTCTGGAAACACCATATATTTT.

This clone was detected only a few times. The chain combines TRBV6-1 with TRBJ2-5; TRBD2 might be the D (6 bases). The J call may be in error: the DNA end matches TRBJ2-7 better. Germline CDR1 MNHNS, CDR2 SASEGT. CDR3 size: 13 residues. CDR3 amino acids: CASNQEGLYEQYF. Written as DNA, the CDR3 is TGTGCCAGCAACCAGGAGGGACTGTACGAGCAGTACTTC.

This clone has just a few counts. CDR3 in DNA: TGTGCCAGTAGGTCCCGGGACAGTAACGAACTGTTTTTT. Its protein product is CASRSRDSNELFF. The rearrangement joins TRBV19 to TRBJ1-4; 7 nucleotides match TRBD1. The V segment lost 6 bases and the J segment 12 bases; nucleotides outside the gene matches: 10. The CDR3 is made up of 13 amino acids. CDR1 is LNHDA and CDR2 is SQIVND in the germline V gene (reference sequence). Supplemented by reference TRBV19 and TRBJ1-4, the full variable domain reads DGGITQSPKYLFRKEGQNVTLSCEQNLNHDAMYWYRQDPGQGLRLIYYSQIVNDFQKGDIAEGYSVSREKKESFPLTVTSAQKNPTAFYLCASRSRDSNELFFGSGTQLSVL.

The chain carries TRBV2 and TRBJ2-3, with D tentatively TRBD1 (5 bases). From germline, CDR1 is SNHLY and CDR2 FYNNEI. Trimming took off 4 bases at V and 2 bases at J, with 10 bases between the two ends. The CDR3 spans 14 residues. DNA for the CDR3: TGTGCCAGCAGTGGACAGTCGAACACAGATACGCAGTATTTT. Translated, it gives CASSGQSNTDTQYF.

V gene TRBV28 combines with J gene TRBJ1-3; no definite D call. The CDR3 has 13 residues. Per the germline V gene, CDR1 is MDHEN and CDR2 is SYDVKM. Trimming pared 6 bases from V and 9 bases from J, leaving 15 bases between. The CDR3 DNA is TGTGCCAGCAGACACGGCCAGCGTGGCACCATATATTTT. It specifies CASRHGQRGTIYF.

V is TRBV10-3 and J is TRBJ1-2; D possibly corresponds to TRBD1 (6 bases). The germline V gene encodes CDR1 ENHRY and CDR2 SYGVKD. Deletions cut 5 bases from V and 2 bases from J, with 15 bases between. This CDR3 region has 15 residues. The CDR3: CAISSDRRENYGYTF. The CDR3, as DNA: TGTGCCATCAGTTCTGACAGGCGAGAGAACTATGGCTACACCTTC.

This chain links TRBV9 with TRBJ2-1, with 7 bases matching TRBD1. Germline V lookup: CDR1 SGDLS, CDR2 YYNGEE. This CDR3 comprises 15 residues. The V and J ends lost 3 bases and 6 bases, in that order; junction bases with no gene match: 9. The CDR3 nucleotides are TGTGCCAGCAGCGCCCAGGACAGGATTGGCAATGAGCAGTTCTTC. Protein: CASSAQDRIGNEQFF. The full variable domain, rest sourced from reference TRBV9 and TRBJ2-1, is DSGVTQTPKHLITATGQRVTLRCSPRSGDLSVYWYQQSLDQGLQFLIQYYNGEERAKGNILERFSAQQFPDLHSELNLSSLELGDSALYFCASSAQDRIGNEQFFGPGTRLTVL.